This is a list of T cell receptor beta chains from one sample in a study of blood T cell repertoires in COVID-19. TCRdb's copy holds only in-frame clones and misses some; the assay was immunoSEQ multiplex PCR. This table holds 150,000 to 200,000 clones, about 81% found once. Sequences were obtained from peripheral blood. Source of these receptors: a human donor in a cohort sampled during active COVID-19. CDR3s leave out the opening cysteine and the closing phenylalanine or tryptophan.

j_gene: TRBJ2-5; v_gene: TRBV12-3/TRBV12-4; CDR3aa: ASSIRLETQY
j_gene: TRBJ1-1; v_gene: TRBV9; CDR3aa: ASSSGQLNTEAF
j_gene: TRBJ2-2; v_gene: TRBV9; CDR3aa: ASSPREDTNTGELF
j_gene: TRBJ2-7; v_gene: TRBV19; CDR3aa: ASSIEQGERYEQY
j_gene: TRBJ2-3; v_gene: TRBV3-1/TRBV3-2; CDR3aa: ASSQRGWAGFMADTQY
j_gene: TRBJ2-1; v_gene: TRBV19; CDR3aa: ASSISLIQSSYNEQF
j_gene: TRBJ2-3; v_gene: TRBV30; CDR3aa: AWALAGGSTDTQY
j_gene: TRBJ2-7; v_gene: TRBV27; CDR3aa: ASSFKPSYEQY
j_gene: TRBJ2-3; v_gene: TRBV10-3; CDR3aa: AISDPSGNTDTQY
j_gene: TRBJ2-3; v_gene: TRBV10-1; CDR3aa: ASSDPQGSATDTQY
j_gene: TRBJ1-1; v_gene: TRBV11-3; CDR3aa: ASSLGTVDTEAF
j_gene: TRBJ1-2; v_gene: TRBV3-1/TRBV3-2; CDR3aa: ASTLPDRANYGYT
j_gene: TRBJ2-7; v_gene: TRBV7-2; CDR3aa: ASSLGRGPTPYEQY
j_gene: TRBJ1-2; v_gene: TRBV6-2/TRBV6-3; CDR3aa: ASSLTGNYGYT
j_gene: TRBJ1-2; v_gene: TRBV9; CDR3aa: ASRMTGGYT
j_gene: TRBJ2-6; v_gene: TRBV18; CDR3aa: ASSVLGTGGTGANVLT
j_gene: TRBJ2-2; v_gene: TRBV2; CDR3aa: ASSAPGGMNTGELF
j_gene: TRBJ1-1; v_gene: TRBV12-5; CDR3aa: ASGLGQGRVNTEAF
j_gene: TRBJ2-3; v_gene: TRBV6-2/TRBV6-3; CDR3aa: ASSYSRGLAGVSDTQY
j_gene: TRBJ1-2; v_gene: TRBV30; CDR3aa: AWLFPGGAYGYT
j_gene: TRBJ1-5; v_gene: TRBV7-8; CDR3aa: ASSLSSGFNQPQH
j_gene: TRBJ2-3; v_gene: TRBV12-3/TRBV12-4; CDR3aa: ASRAGGLGTQY
j_gene: TRBJ2-1; v_gene: TRBV11-2; CDR3aa: ASSLGTYNEQF
j_gene: TRBJ2-7; v_gene: TRBV5-5; CDR3aa: ASSLSAGGPGEQY
j_gene: TRBJ2-7; v_gene: TRBV4-3; CDR3aa: ASSQDRFGGSLGEQY
j_gene: TRBJ2-7; v_gene: TRBV7-3; CDR3aa: ASSFNGASTEQY
j_gene: TRBJ1-4; v_gene: TRBV19; CDR3aa: ASSMTATNEKLF
j_gene: TRBJ2-1; v_gene: TRBV7-2; CDR3aa: ASSLGLAGYNEQF
j_gene: TRBJ2-6; v_gene: TRBV19; CDR3aa: ASGTGMIGANVLT
j_gene: TRBJ1-5; v_gene: TRBV6-2/TRBV6-3; CDR3aa: ASSPLRAGDSNQPQH
j_gene: TRBJ2-7; v_gene: TRBV10-2; CDR3aa: ASSETGLRMGYEQY
j_gene: TRBJ2-1; v_gene: TRBV11-2; CDR3aa: ASSFGAVGLAGQSEQF
j_gene: TRBJ2-1; v_gene: TRBV6-5; CDR3aa: ASSYPGVTYNEQF
j_gene: TRBJ1-2; v_gene: TRBV4-3; CDR3aa: ASSQESVAGLTT
j_gene: TRBJ2-5; v_gene: TRBV5-4; CDR3aa: ASSRTTSGQETQY
j_gene: TRBJ2-2; v_gene: TRBV15; CDR3aa: ATSIGQGRTGELF
j_gene: TRBJ2-7; v_gene: TRBV24-1; CDR3aa: ATSDSRTGDEQY
j_gene: TRBJ2-7; v_gene: TRBV29-1; CDR3aa: SVEGTTNYEQY
j_gene: TRBJ2-1; v_gene: TRBV11-3; CDR3aa: ASSARGTSDNEQF
j_gene: TRBJ2-7; v_gene: TRBV28; CDR3aa: ASSRGDRATYEQY
j_gene: TRBJ2-5; v_gene: TRBV7-9; CDR3aa: ASSLEVRVGETQY
j_gene: TRBJ2-5; v_gene: TRBV6-2/TRBV6-3; CDR3aa: ASSSRLAGGPVETQY
j_gene: TRBJ1-2; v_gene: TRBV13; CDR3aa: ASSLGGQNLYGYT
j_gene: TRBJ2-2; v_gene: TRBV18; CDR3aa: ASSLPGGTGELF
j_gene: TRBJ1-5; v_gene: TRBV4-1; CDR3aa: ASSHLTGPLGNQPQH
j_gene: TRBJ1-2; v_gene: TRBV21-1; CDR3aa: ANITGTRPIDAYGYT
j_gene: TRBJ2-7; v_gene: TRBV14; CDR3aa: ASSQNYRDRGRPYEQY
j_gene: TRBJ2-1; v_gene: TRBV4-3; CDR3aa: ASSLGTGGSYNEQF
j_gene: TRBJ2-7; v_gene: TRBV5-1; CDR3aa: ASSPTGDYEQY
j_gene: TRBJ2-7; v_gene: TRBV5-6; CDR3aa: ASSPTVTGWSSYEQY
j_gene: TRBJ2-2; v_gene: TRBV7-9; CDR3aa: ASSPGLAASTGELF
j_gene: TRBJ1-5; v_gene: TRBV5-1; CDR3aa: ASSQQGGSNQPQH
j_gene: TRBJ1-2; v_gene: TRBV3-1/TRBV3-2; CDR3aa: AVQAVDGYT
j_gene: TRBJ2-3; v_gene: TRBV11-3; CDR3aa: ASSPGDGPTPLDTQY